Presented here are 16 T cell receptor beta chains from one specimen sequenced in a study of Tregs in tolerant kidney transplant recipients. The method was immunoSEQ multiplex PCR; TCRdb's version includes in-frame clones alone and lacks a portion of them. The sample holds tens of thousands of clones, 93% seen once. Mixed chimerism was transient after nonmyeloablative marrow transplants from related graft donors. Sequenced material: CD4+ T cells from blood (PBMCs), taken 12 months after the transplant. All receptors come from a human patient who received a combined kidney and bone marrow transplant. Some T cells may originate from the graft donor.

This clone was recorded only once. The chain carries TRBV10-3 and TRBJ2-3; D gene unclear. V dropped 11 bases and J dropped 0 bases, with 6 bases sitting between them. The length of the CDR3 is 11 residues. Germline CDR1 is ENHRY and CDR2 is SYGVKD. CDR3 nucleotide sequence: TGTGCCGCTACTAGCACAGATACGCAGTATTTT. Translation gives CAATSTDTQYF.

The gene calls are TRBV5-4 and TRBJ2-3, with TRBD1 matching over 10 bases. This CDR3 region has 15 residues. Germline CDR1 SGHNT, CDR2 YYREEE (reference sequence). The J segment lost 4 bases and the V segment lost 4 bases, leaving 6 bases of the junction unmatched. CDR3 bases: TGTGCCAGCAGCCCTTGGACAGGGGGGCCAGATACGCAGTATTTT. It is translated as CASSPWTGGPDTQYF.

This sequence joins TRBV7-2 and TRBJ2-7; maybe TRBD1 (6 bases). This CDR3 is 14 amino acids long. Trimming shortened V by 2 bases and J by 0 bases, and 8 bases separated the two germline ends. Germline V CDR1 and CDR2: SGHTA, FQGNSA. This CDR3 reads CASSLIRGSYEQYF. DNA of the CDR3: TGTGCCAGCAGCTTAATCAGGGGCTCCTACGAGCAGTACTTC.

The V and J genes are TRBV28 and TRBJ1-2; 7 positions match TRBD1. Germline values: CDR1 MDHEN, CDR2 SYDVKM. V was pared by 6 bases and J by 2 bases, with 3 bases of the junction left unmatched. The CDR3 loop spans 13 amino acids. The DNA of the CDR3 is TGTGCCAGCAGATCAGGGGGGAACTATGGCTACACCTTC. It codes for CASRSGGNYGYTF.

This chain uses TRBV7-7 with TRBJ1-1; no clear D. Per the germline V gene, CDR1 is SSHAT and CDR2 is FNYEAQ (reference sequence). The CDR3 is made up of 13 amino acids. V was cut by 1 base and J by 10 bases, with 13 bases left in between. The CDR3 loop reads CASSLDFYSIAFF. CDR3 coding DNA: TGTGCCAGCAGCTTAGATTTCTACAGTATAGCTTTCTTT. Filled out from reference TRBV7-7 and TRBJ1-1, the complete variable domain reads GAGVSQSPRYKVTKRGQDVTLRCDPISSHATLYWYQQALGQGPEFLTYFNYEAQPDKSGLPSDRFSAERPEGSISTLTIQRTEQRDSAMYRCASSLDFYSIAFFGQGTRLTVV.

The chain carries TRBV11-2 and TRBJ2-7; D is unclear. This CDR3 has 14 residues. The germline V and J ends were trimmed by 0 bases and 2 bases, with 8 bases remaining between them. Germline CDR1 and CDR2: SGHAT and FQNNGV. The CDR3 is CASSLDPVTYEQYF. The CDR3 nucleotides read TGTGCCAGCAGCTTAGATCCGGTTACCTACGAGCAGTACTTC.

The chain employs TRBV4-1 and TRBJ1-6; TRBD1 matches 7 bases. V lost 5 bases and J lost 8; bases outside the gene matches: 6. The germline V gene has CDR1 MGHRA and CDR2 YSYEKL. The CDR3 has 14 residues. CDR3 nucleotide sequence: TGCGCCAGCAGCGTCCGGGACAGAGATTCACCCCTCCACTTT. Amino acids: CASSVRDRDSPLHF.

The rearrangement joins TRBV19 to TRBJ2-7; 10 bases are a match to TRBD2. Germline lookup yields CDR1 LNHDA and CDR2 SQIVND (reference sequence). V was clipped by 3 bases and J by 2 bases; unmatched bases: 4. The CDR3 consists of 15 residues. The chain's CDR3 is CASSMGLAGAYEQYF. The CDR3 DNA follows: TGTGCCAGTAGTATGGGGCTAGCGGGAGCCTACGAGCAGTACTTC.

This clone was detected only once. This chain links TRBV19 with TRBJ1-5, with 11 bases that match TRBD1. V shed 3 bases, J shed 0 bases, and the junction held 13 bases outside the gene matches. Germline lookup yields CDR1 LNHDA and CDR2 SQIVND (reference sequence). The CDR3 runs 20 residues. The DNA for the CDR3 is TGTGCCAGTAGTATCCCCCCCGGACAGGGGGCGGATTATAGCAATCAGCCCCAGCATTTT. It encodes CASSIPPGQGADYSNQPQHF.

The chain links TRBV12-5 to TRBJ2-5, with 11 bases that match TRBD2. V was pared by 1 base and J by 2 bases, with 3 bases of the junction left unmatched. The CDR3 covers 16 residues. Per the germline V gene, CDR1 is LGHNT and CDR2 is FRNRAP. CDR3 nucleotide sequence: TGTGCTAGTGGTTTGGGGCTAGCGGGGGGACAAGAGACCCAGTACTTC. This sequence encodes CASGLGLAGGQETQYF.

The chain combines TRBV4-2 with TRBJ2-5; 11 positions agree with TRBD2. V lost 3 bases and J lost 2; bases outside the gene matches: 11. Germline loops: CDR1 LGHNA, CDR2 YNFKEQ. The CDR3 is 18 amino acids. The CDR3 region has the DNA TGTGCCAGCAGCCACCTTACTAGCGGGAGTCCGGGGCAAGAGACCCAGTACTTC. It specifies CASSHLTSGSPGQETQYF.

V usage is TRBV18 and J usage is TRBJ1-2, with D possibly matching TRBD1 (5 bases). CDR3 size: 14 residues. Looked up from germline, CDR1 is KGHSH and CDR2 is LQKENI. V lost 0 bases, J lost 8 bases, and 13 bases lay in between. CDR3 residues: CASSPPNRRFGYTF. The CDR3 DNA follows: TGTGCCAGCTCACCACCGAACAGGCGGTTCGGCTACACCTTC.

This clone was observed once. The chain carries TRBV19 and TRBJ2-3, with 9 bases identical to TRBD2. Germline loops: CDR1 LNHDA, CDR2 SQIVND (reference sequence). The CDR3 is 15 residues long. V gave up 5 bases and J gave up 2 bases; unmatched junction bases: 5. DNA for the CDR3: TGTGCCAGTAGTTTTCTAGCGGGATCCACAGATACGCAGTATTTT. As protein: CASSFLAGSTDTQYF.

The chain's CDR3 is CASSINRAFYGYTF. For the CDR3, the DNA is TGTGCCAGCAGTATTAACAGGGCTTTCTATGGCTACACCTTC. The genes are TRBV27 and TRBJ1-2; the D gene is possibly TRBD1 (6 bases). This CDR3 comprises 14 residues. V lost 5 bases, J lost 4 bases, and 14 bases lay in between. The V gene's germline CDR1 is MNHEY and CDR2 SMNVEV (reference sequence).

There are a few counts of this clone. The genes are TRBV28 and TRBJ1-2; D gene unclear. CDR3 size: 11 residues. Deletions cut 2 bases from V and 8 bases from J, with 6 bases between. The germline CDR1 and CDR2 sequences are MDHEN and SYDVKM. The CDR3 DNA reads TGTGCCAGCAGTTTACCGGGGGGCTACACCTTC. Protein product: CASSLPGGYTF.

V usage is TRBV27 and J usage is TRBJ2-7; maybe TRBD1 (6 bases). Germline V gene lookup returns CDR1 MNHEY and CDR2 SMNVEV (reference sequence). The CDR3 runs to 15 residues. Trimming shortened V by 6 bases and J by 5 bases, and 20 bases separated the two germline ends. Here the CDR3 DNA reads TGTGCCAGCAGCCCAAGGCGTAACAGGGCCCACGAGCAGTACTTC. Amino acids: CASSPRRNRAHEQYF.